This T cell receptor (beta chain) came from a study of blood T cell repertoires in COVID-19. The CDR3 sequence is 16 residues long. Trimming took 4 bases from V and 0 from J; bases not matched to a gene: 6. Looked up from germline, CDR1 is MNHEY and CDR2 is SVGEGT. Participants came from some 26 US areas, aged roughly 18 to 89 years. Cohort 3 recovered donors had two negative PCRs, clearance, or symptom resolution. Methods used by the authors: Amplifying reference gene primers gave estimates of nucleated cell counts. This table comes from immunoSEQ multiplex PCR, and its TCRdb copy is limited to in-frame clones, with some not included. V and J calls plus clone size are reproduced from that table; the DNA served to infer D and trimming. The sample carries roughly 200,000 clones, about 90% recorded once. This clone was seen once.

The V and J genes are TRBV6-2 or TRBV6-3 and TRBJ1-5, with 7 bases identical to TRBD1. The sample taken for sequencing was PBMCs or T cells enriched from blood (not recorded which). The sequence was collected from a woman aged 25 to 39 who had recovered from COVID-19. The CDR3 protein is CASSSVQGLSNQPQHF. The DNA of the CDR3 is TGTGCCAGCAGTTCCGTACAGGGGCTTAGCAATCAGCCCCAGCATTTT.